This entry lists 9 T cell receptor beta chains sequenced from one sample in a study of long-term antiretroviral therapy in people with HIV. Survey-level resolution applied to immunoSEQ assay v3.0. The data were produced by immunoSEQ multiplex PCR, yet TCRdb's version contains in-frame clones alone and is incomplete. The sample has approximately 22,000 clones; around 80% are singletons. The sequenced sample was unsorted PBMCs, obtained 1.9 years after starting antiretroviral therapy. All receptors derive from a woman in her forties or fifties with HIV.

This chain connects TRBV7-2 to TRBJ1-2, with D maybe TRBD1 (5 bases). The CDR3 totals 16 residues. V dropped 2 bases and J dropped 10 bases, with 23 bases sitting between them. In germline, CDR1 is SGHTA, CDR2 FQGNSA. The CDR3 region is CASSLRLGAGVGVYTF. DNA for the CDR3: TGTGCCAGCAGCTTAAGGCTTGGGGCGGGCGTGGGAGTCTACACCTTC.

V usage is TRBV13 and J usage is TRBJ1-1; 7 bases line up with TRBD1. Germline CDR1 reads PRHDT; CDR2 reads FYEKMQ (reference sequence). J gave up 0 bases and V 3 bases, and 4 bases lay outside the gene matches. The CDR3 contains 15 residues. The CDR3 protein is CASSFGQALNTEAFF. The CDR3, as DNA: TGTGCCAGCAGCTTCGGACAGGCCCTGAACACTGAAGCTTTCTTT. The full variable domain, rest sourced from reference TRBV13 and TRBJ1-1, is AAGVIQSPRHLIKEKRETATLKCYPIPRHDTVYWYQQGPGQDPQFLISFYEKMQSDKGSIPDRFSAQQFSDYHSELNMSSLELGDSALYFCASSFGQALNTEAFFGQGTRLTVV.

The chain couples TRBV13 to TRBJ1-6; 12 positions agree with TRBD1. This CDR3 has 15 amino acids. CDR1 is PRHDT, CDR2 FYEKMQ, per germline (reference sequence). The V gene end was trimmed by 4 bases and the J gene end by 9 bases; junction bases not matched to a gene: 4. DNA for the CDR3: TGTGCCAGCAGCTCCGGGACAGGGGGCCGTTCACCCCTCCACTTT. Protein product: CASSSGTGGRSPLHF.

The chain links TRBV18 to TRBJ2-3; D may be TRBD1 or TRBD2 (5 bases each). Germline loops: CDR1 KGHSH, CDR2 LQKENI. V was clipped by 6 bases and J by 0 bases, with 13 bases between them. The CDR3 is 15 residues long. The CDR3: CASSPGLASTDTQYF. CDR3 nucleotide sequence: TGTGCCAGCTCTCCAGGGCTAGCAAGCACAGATACGCAGTATTTT.

The rearrangement joins TRBV9 to TRBJ1-3; possibly TRBD1 for D (6 bases). The CDR3 totals 14 residues. V was shortened by 4 bases and J by 9 bases, with 17 bases between the two germline ends. Germline V gene sequence: CDR1 SGDLS, CDR2 YYNGEE. As DNA, the CDR3 is TGTGCCAGCAGCCCACAGGGAACTTCGTCCACCATATATTTT. Translation: CASSPQGTSSTIYF.

This chain joins TRBV5-4 and TRBJ2-3; 9 bases map to TRBD1. Germline CDR1 and CDR2: SGHNT and YYREEE (reference sequence). The ends lost 4 bases at V and 0 bases at J; junction bases unmatched: 3. The CDR3 has 15 amino acids. CDR3 nucleotides: TGTGCCAGCAGCGGAGGGACAGGGAGCACAGATACGCAGTATTTT. This gives the protein CASSGGTGSTDTQYF.

The chain recombines TRBV5-6 with TRBJ1-2; weak D call: TRBD1 (6 bases). The length of the CDR3 is 12 residues. The germline V and J ends were trimmed by 3 bases and 8 bases, with 11 bases remaining between them. Germline loops: CDR1 SGHDT, CDR2 YYEEEE. The CDR3 spells CASSSNRDGYTF. The DNA for the CDR3 is TGTGCCAGCAGCTCGAACAGGGACGGCTACACCTTC. Based on the CDR3 plus reference TRBV5-6 and TRBJ1-2, the full variable domain is DAGVTQSPTHLIKTRGQQVTLRCSPKSGHDTVSWYQQALGQGPQFIFQYYEEEERQRGNFPDRFSGHQFPNYSSELNVNALLLGDSALYLCASSSNRDGYTFGSGTRLTVV.

The chain combines TRBV9 with TRBJ1-4; D remains unclear. The V end lost 4 bases, the J end lost 8 bases, and 18 bases lay between the germline ends. CDR1 is SGDLS and CDR2 is YYNGEE in the germline V gene. CDR3 length equals 15 residues. DNA of the CDR3: TGTGCCAGCAGCCGCGCGGGGAAGGGTGAAGAAAAACTGTTTTTT. Translated, it gives CASSRAGKGEEKLFF.

V is TRBV5-1 and J is TRBJ1-2, with a tentative D call TRBD1 (5 bases). With 2 bases removed from V and 6 bases from J, the gap between germline ends came to 11 bases. Germline values: CDR1 SGHRS, CDR2 YFSETQ. The CDR3 contains 13 residues. CDR3 region: CASSLRGGDGYTF. CDR3 DNA: TGCGCCAGCAGCTTACGGGGAGGGGATGGCTACACCTTC.